This T cell receptor beta chain was identified in a study of blood T cell repertoires in COVID-19 (dated by TCRdb to about 2020). Background for the entire study: Samples from collaborators originated in the United States, Italy and Spain and spanned both the acute and convalescent phases of COVID-19. The prospective study material was composed of cDNA or gDNA derived from T cells, B-cell-depleted T cells, or PBMCs. Deeply sampled blood TCRbeta repertoires from subjects exposed to, actively infected with, or recovered from COVID-19 were included in the dataset. The repertoires were released in a freely available public database intended as a resource for research on the immune response to SARS-CoV-2. Samples came from the ongoing ImmuneRACE study (first 160 participants) plus 1,254 subjects from 6 global collaborators. Sample metadata almost always included a de-identified subject ID, COVID-19 status, age in years and sex. Where available, HLA class I and class II types were taken from metadata supplied by the sample provider and were not determined by assay-based typing.

The immunoSEQ Assay, a bias-controlled multiplex PCR, was used to amplify TCRbeta CDR3 regions from genomic DNA. Regarding the original processing steps: The number of nucleated cells in each sample was estimated by amplification of reference gene primers within the assay. To quantify the absolute abundance of each unique TCRbeta CDR3 rearrangement, sequence reads were collapsed and filtered. For each sample, productive Simpson clonality was calculated as the square root of Simpson's diversity index over productive rearrangements. Held by TCRdb, this immuneACCESS table contains in-frame sequences only and omits some clones. Under half of the omission traces to an unresolved V gene where checked; the cause of the rest is unknown. V, J and clone size were drawn from that table, and D and trimming were deduced from the DNA. This sample has 140,000 to 150,000 clones in its table, and around 87% of those were observed once. Roughly two fifths of the sample comes from the top ten.

Compared with germline, V lacks 6 bases and J lacks 6 bases; bases without a gene match: 2. Via the germline V gene, CDR1 is MNHEY and CDR2 SVGEGT. The CDR3, from cysteine to phenylalanine, totals 13 residues. Of the read, only the CDR3 DNA is kept; its 39 bases are in frame from base 1. A second Seattle source provided samples from volunteer blood donors who had recovered from COVID-19. The collaborating institutions used their own protocols to collect whole blood in K2EDTA tubes. Collaborator samples were shipped for TCRbeta analysis as frozen whole blood, isolated PBMCs, or DNA extracted from either sample type. Points the paper makes about the study in general: Clinical and demographic metadata were provided uncurated, with the amount varying by source and participant.

Worth noting for this clone: This receptor's antigen is unknown. No qualities accompany the bases; no much larger clone lies one base away.

The clonotype was recovered from a man aged 50-60 years who had recovered from COVID-19. In this chain, TRBV6-2 or TRBV6-3 is recombined with TRBJ2-4, with TRBD2 identical over 10 junction bases. The sample comprised peripheral blood. The CDR3 in this case is CASSLAGANIQYF. The nucleotide sequence is given as TGTGCCAGCAGCCTAGCGGGGGCAAACATTCAGTACTTC.